This T cell receptor (beta chain) was sequenced during a study of blood T cell repertoires in COVID-19. Whole-study context: The United States, Italy and Spain were the sources of the acute and convalescent COVID-19 samples.

The germline V gene has CDR1 SQVTM and CDR2 ANQGSEA. The CDR3 contains 12 residues. V dropped 4 bases and J dropped 7 bases, with 13 bases sitting between them. In the source study's methods: How many nucleated cells were present was estimated from reference gene primer amplification. The data were produced by immunoSEQ multiplex PCR, yet TCRdb's version contains in-frame clones alone and is incomplete. Clone size and the V and J calls come from that table; the DNA yielded D and trimming. In the table there are more than 20,000 clones, roughly 89% of which are singletons. The sequence was collected from a man aged 65-85 years with acute or convalescent COVID-19. The genes are TRBV29-1 and TRBJ1-2; D is perhaps TRBD1 (5 bases). Source material: peripheral blood. CDR3 loop: CSVVRQLSGYTF. The CDR3 coding sequence is TGCAGCGTTGTAAGACAGTTATCTGGCTACACCTTC.